Listed here is a single T cell receptor beta chain. The data derive from a study of shared T cell receptors in the human thymus. V gave up 6 bases and J gave up 4 bases; unmatched junction bases: 15. This CDR3 has 16 residues. Germline lookup yields CDR1 SGHRS and CDR2 YFSETQ. Libraries were prepared by immunoSEQ multiplex PCR; TCRdb keeps only in-frame clonotypes and omits some of them. Among 500,000 to 750,000 clones listed, approximately 90% were seen once. The sample also formed part of further work on human thymus T cells. This second report adds: Serving as donors were healthy Finnish infants, each of whom was having open corrective surgery for congenital heart defects.

This receptor was taken from a boy under three years old with a congenital heart defect. Input material: thymocytes. The chain carries TRBV5-1 and TRBJ1-2; 7 nucleotides line up with TRBD1. CDR3 DNA: TGCGCCAGCACCTCCCACAGGGGCCCGCTAGGCTATGGCTACACCTTC. Translated: CASTSHRGPLGYGYTF.